This entry lists 15 T cell receptor beta chains sequenced from one sample in a study of beta chain features in type 1 diabetes. Study-wide findings and caveats: Among all four CD4+ subsets, Type 1 diabetes patients had TCRB CDR3s that were moderately but significantly shorter.

As every portion of the isolated RNA was reverse transcribed, the sequencing read expressed TCRB transcripts. Only in-frame clones appear in the TCRdb table, and some are missing; sequencing was by immunoSEQ multiplex PCR. The data show some 120,000 clones, approximately 15% seen once. For these receptors, no antigen is known. Sequencing was performed on central memory CD4+ T cells from blood. The receptors here all came from a man aged 18-30 years with type 1 diabetes.

The CDR3 DNA is TGTGCCAGCAGCACTGGACAGGGCGGCAATCAGCCCCAGCATTTT. Residues: CASSTGQGGNQPQHF. The rearrangement links TRBV7-2 to TRBJ1-5; 8 positions match TRBD1. CDR3 length: 15 amino acids. Trimming removed 5 bases from V and 2 bases from J; junction bases left unmatched: 5. Per the germline V gene, CDR1 is SGHTA and CDR2 is FQGNSA.

This clone came up a few times. This likely traces to a read error, being one base from a far larger clone. This rearrangement joins TRBV14 to TRBJ2-7, with D uncertain. Trimming took 6 bases from V and 7 from J, leaving 16 bases between them. The CDR3 sequence is 13 residues long. The germline gives CDR1 SGHDN, CDR2 FVKESK. The CDR3, as DNA: TGTGCCAGCAGGCTGCAAGGACCGTGGGAGCAGTACTTC. Amino acids: CASRLQGPWEQYF.

The J gene is TRBJ1-1, the V gene TRBV29-1, with D tentatively TRBD1 (5 bases). Germline CDR1 is SQVTM and CDR2 is ANQGSEA. V lost 7 bases and J lost 3, with 15 bases in between. The CDR3 runs to 13 residues. The CDR3 coding sequence is TGCAGCGCTTTAGTCCGCAGGGACACTGAAGCTTTCTTT. Translating it yields CSALVRRDTEAFF.

The J gene is TRBJ1-3, the V gene TRBV29-1; D might be TRBD1 (6 bases). V was pared by 7 bases and J by 5 bases, with 21 bases between. The germline V gene encodes CDR1 SQVTM and CDR2 ANQGSEA. The CDR3 extends over 15 amino acids. CDR3 DNA sequence: TGCAGCGCGTCCCGGGACACCGGTTTGAGAAACACCATATATTTT. Protein sequence: CSASRDTGLRNTIYF.

This clone has only a few counts. This chain connects TRBV6-5 to TRBJ2-1; D is perhaps TRBD1 or TRBD2 (6 bases each). The germline V gene encodes CDR1 MNHEY and CDR2 SVGAGI. V dropped 2 bases and J dropped 3 bases, with 14 bases sitting between them. The CDR3 length is 16 residues. CDR3: CASSYGGGAYYNEQFF. DNA of the CDR3: TGTGCCAGCAGTTACGGGGGCGGGGCCTACTACAATGAGCAGTTCTTC.

In its sample, this clone was seen a few times. J is TRBJ2-5 and V is TRBV2; TRBD2 might be the D (5 bases). This CDR3 has 14 amino acids. Germline V gene data show CDR1 as SNHLY and CDR2 as FYNNEI. V gave up 6 bases and J gave up 2 bases, with 13 bases separating them. The CDR3 loop is CASSDRTDQETQYF. CDR3 DNA sequence: TGTGCCAGCAGCGATAGGACTGATCAAGAGACCCAGTACTTC.

This clone has more than one count but fewer than ten. The genes are TRBV7-6 and TRBJ2-6; no clear D gene. The CDR3 is 16 amino acids. Germline V gene sequence: CDR1 SGHVS, CDR2 FNYEAQ. V was cut by 6 bases and J by 1 base, with 13 bases left in between. CDR3 loop: CASRPSTSSGANVLTF. Written as DNA, the CDR3 is TGTGCCAGCAGACCGTCGACCAGTTCTGGGGCCAACGTCCTGACTTTC. The whole variable domain, remainder taken from reference TRBV7-6 and TRBJ2-6, is GAGVSQSPRYKVTKRGQDVALRCDPISGHVSLYWYRQALGQGPEFLTYFNYEAQQDKSGLPNDRFSAERPEGSISTLTIQRTEQRDSAMYRCASRPSTSSGANVLTFGAGSRLTVL.

In its sample, this clone was seen a few times. The rearrangement links TRBV7-9 to TRBJ1-1, with 7 bases aligning to TRBD1. Per germline, CDR1 SEHNR and CDR2 FQNEAQ (reference sequence). With 8 bases clipped from V and 8 bases from J, the junction kept 5 bases outside the gene matches. This CDR3 is 11 amino acids long. Here the CDR3 DNA reads TGTGCCAGCGGCCAACAGGGGGAAGCTTTCTTT. This codes for CASGQQGEAFF.

V usage is TRBV7-2 and J usage is TRBJ2-3; D call uncertain. Trimming took off 2 bases at V and 0 bases at J, with 6 bases between the two ends. This CDR3 is built from 14 residues. CDR1 is SGHTA and CDR2 is FQGNSA in the germline V gene. CDR3 sequence: CASSLSRSTDTQYF. The CDR3 bases are TGTGCCAGCAGCTTATCTCGTAGCACAGATACGCAGTATTTT.

The chain carries TRBV18 and TRBJ1-1; 8 nucleotides agree with TRBD1. The CDR3 runs 15 residues. Per the germline V gene, CDR1 is KGHSH and CDR2 is LQKENI. V shed 3 bases and J 3 bases; nucleotides not matched to a gene: 6. CDR3 bases: TGTGCCAGCTCACCTATACAGGGGGAGGACACTGAAGCTTTCTTT. Amino acids: CASSPIQGEDTEAFF.

V usage is TRBV4-3 and J usage is TRBJ1-2; TRBD1 is a possible D gene (6 bases). The CDR3 length is 15 residues. V was pared by 2 bases and J by 2 bases, with 12 bases between. From germline, CDR1 is LGHNA and CDR2 YSLEER. The CDR3 DNA sequence: TGCGCCAGCAGCCAAACCGGGACAATCAACTATGGCTACACCTTC. Residues: CASSQTGTINYGYTF.

By proportion, this clone is medium-sized. J is TRBJ2-6 and V is TRBV6-5; no clear D. The CDR3 consists of 15 residues. Between the trimmed V and J ends, which lost 2 bases and 1 base, there was a span of 6 bases. The germline CDR1 and CDR2 sequences are MNHEY and SVGAGI. This CDR3 reads CASSYQSSGANVLTF. In DNA, the CDR3 is TGTGCCAGCAGTTACCAGTCTTCTGGGGCCAACGTCCTGACTTTC.

In the case of this clone: Other DNA sequences of this sample code for an identical CDR3. This CDR3 is CAISEEKGQGGNTEAFF. The CDR3 coding sequence is TGTGCCATCAGTGAAGAAAAGGGACAGGGGGGAAACACTGAAGCTTTCTTT. The chain combines TRBV10-3 with TRBJ1-1; 11 bases line up with TRBD1. V was clipped by 3 bases and J by 2 bases; unmatched bases: 8. CDR3 length: 17 amino acids. Looked up from germline, CDR1 is ENHRY and CDR2 is SYGVKD.

This clone occurred a few times. The J gene is TRBJ2-2, the V gene TRBV20-1; D remains unclear. Looked up from germline, CDR1 is DFQATT and CDR2 is SNEGSKA (reference sequence). This CDR3 region has 11 residues. Deletions cut 3 bases from V and 4 bases from J, with 3 bases between. CDR3 bases: TGCAGTGCTAGCCTCACCGGGGAGCTGTTTTTT. Its protein is CSASLTGELFF.

This CDR3 reads CSVEVGAGDTQYF. The CDR3 DNA sequence: TGCAGCGTTGAAGTGGGGGCTGGAGATACGCAGTATTTT. V and J are TRBV29-1 and TRBJ2-3; TRBD1 might be the D (6 bases). CDR1 is SQVTM and CDR2 is ANQGSEA in the germline V gene. The germline V and J ends were trimmed by 1 base and 5 bases, with 10 bases remaining between them. The CDR3 runs 13 residues.